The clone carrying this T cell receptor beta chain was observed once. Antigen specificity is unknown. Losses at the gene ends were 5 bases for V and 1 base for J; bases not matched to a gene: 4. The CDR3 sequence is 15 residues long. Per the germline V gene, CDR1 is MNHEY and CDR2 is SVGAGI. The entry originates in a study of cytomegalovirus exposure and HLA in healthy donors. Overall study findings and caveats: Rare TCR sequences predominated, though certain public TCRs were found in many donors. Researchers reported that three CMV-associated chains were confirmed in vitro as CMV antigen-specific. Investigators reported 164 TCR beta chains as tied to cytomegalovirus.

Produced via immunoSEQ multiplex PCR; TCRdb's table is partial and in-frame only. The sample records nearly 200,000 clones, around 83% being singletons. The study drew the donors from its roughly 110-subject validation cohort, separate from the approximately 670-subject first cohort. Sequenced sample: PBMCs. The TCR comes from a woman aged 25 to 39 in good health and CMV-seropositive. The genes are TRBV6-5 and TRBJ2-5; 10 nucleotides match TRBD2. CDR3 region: CASSRGLAAQETQYF. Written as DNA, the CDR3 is TGTGCCAGCAGTCGTGGACTAGCGGCCCAAGAGACCCAGTACTTC.